The 13 T cell receptor beta chains in this list originate from one sample, sequenced in a study of T cells in pancreatic ductal adenocarcinoma. Selected pancreatic ductal adenocarcinoma patients had undergone surgery without neoadjuvant therapy. The assay was immunoSEQ multiplex PCR, and TCRdb's table has in-frame clones only and misses some. The table records tens of thousands of clones, roughly 92% of them present only once. The material sequenced was PBMCs. Receptors were obtained from a human donor with pancreatic ductal adenocarcinoma.

The genes are TRBV7-2 and TRBJ2-7; D possibly corresponds to TRBD1 (6 bases). This CDR3 has 15 amino acids. With 5 bases removed from V and 6 bases from J, the gap between germline ends came to 20 bases. Germline loops: CDR1 SGHTA, CDR2 FQGNSA. In nucleotides, the CDR3 is TGTGCCAGCAGCCGGAACACAGGGATGGTGAGCGAGCAGTACTTC. Protein product: CASSRNTGMVSEQYF.

This chain links TRBV11-3 with TRBJ1-1; D remains unclear. CDR1 and CDR2 from the germline V gene are SGHNT and YENEEA. CDR3 size: 12 residues. The ends were cut back, 5 bases at V and 4 bases at J, with 8 bases in the middle. The CDR3 reads CASSHGTTEAFF. As DNA, the CDR3 is TGTGCCAGCAGCCACGGCACCACTGAAGCTTTCTTT.

The chain couples TRBV4-2 to TRBJ1-5, with D possibly matching TRBD1 (5 bases). This CDR3 region has 15 residues. Germline lookup yields CDR1 LGHNA and CDR2 YNFKEQ. Trimming took 1 base from V and 4 from J, leaving 11 bases between them. The CDR3 bases are TGTGCCAGCAGCCAAGTCACACAGGATAATCAGCCCCAGCATTTT. It translates to CASSQVTQDNQPQHF.

This sequence joins TRBV25-1 and TRBJ2-2; D is tentatively TRBD1 or TRBD2 (5 bases each). The CDR3 has 16 residues. V gave up 3 bases and J gave up 0 bases, with 11 bases separating them. Germline CDR1 MGHDK, CDR2 SYGVNS. This CDR3 reads CASSDWDGPNTGELFF. CDR3 sequence (DNA): TGTGCCAGCAGTGACTGGGACGGACCGAACACCGGGGAGCTGTTTTTT. Full variable domain (rest looked up from reference TRBV25-1 and TRBJ2-2): EADIYQTPRYLVIGTGKKITLECSQTMGHDKMYWYQQDPGMELHLIHYSYGVNSTEKGDLSSESTVSRIRTEHFPLTLESARPSHTSQYLCASSDWDGPNTGELFFGEGSRLTVL.

The chain is built from TRBV2 and TRBJ2-3; D is undetermined. Germline V CDR1 and CDR2: SNHLY, FYNNEI. Trimming pared 8 bases from V and 8 bases from J, leaving 14 bases between. The CDR3 spans 12 residues. CDR3 residues: CASSDSLGTQYF. The CDR3 DNA follows: TGTGCCAGCTCTGACTCCCTCGGTACGCAGTATTTT.

This clone was counted once. The chain has TRBV19 and TRBJ2-5; perhaps TRBD1 as D (5 bases). The CDR3 loop spans 17 amino acids. The V end was cut by 4 bases, the J end by 5 bases, with 23 bases between. CDR1 is LNHDA, CDR2 SQIVND, per germline (reference sequence). CDR3 residues: CASSNRKGRYGEETQYF. The CDR3 nucleotides are TGTGCCAGTAGTAATCGAAAGGGGCGATATGGAGAGGAGACCCAGTACTTC.

This clone has only a few counts. The rearrangement joins TRBV6-5 to TRBJ1-1; no clear D. CDR3 length equals 12 residues. V was cut by 2 bases and J by 1 base, with 2 bases left in between. In germline, CDR1 is MNHEY, CDR2 SVGAGI. The CDR3 coding sequence is TGTGCCAGCAGTTACAGGAACACTGAAGCTTTCTTT. Protein sequence: CASSYRNTEAFF.

The CDR3 DNA reads TGTGCCAGCAGCCGGACAGGAGGAGGGGCTTTCTTT. Translating it yields CASSRTGGGAFF. The chain employs TRBV7-2 and TRBJ1-1, with 7 nucleotides matching TRBD1. The CDR3 covers 12 residues. V shed 5 bases and J 11 bases; nucleotides not matched to a gene: 8. Germline V gene lookup returns CDR1 SGHTA and CDR2 FQGNSA.

This clone appeared a single time. The rearrangement joins TRBV5-1 to TRBJ2-5; 12 bases line up with TRBD2. The CDR3 loop spans 17 amino acids. Germline values: CDR1 SGHRS, CDR2 YFSETQ. V dropped 0 bases and J dropped 4; count of bases not matched to a gene: 7. The chain's CDR3 is CASSLGTGTSGRETQYF. For the CDR3, the DNA is TGCGCCAGCAGCTTGGGAACCGGGACTAGCGGGCGAGAGACCCAGTACTTC.

The chain joins TRBV5-1 to TRBJ2-2; TRBD1 agrees at 8 bases. The germline V gene encodes CDR1 SGHRS and CDR2 YFSETQ. J was trimmed by 5 bases and V by 5 bases; bases with no gene match: 8. The CDR3 has 15 residues. CDR3 in DNA: TGCGCCAGCAGGACTTCAGGGGGCAGGACCGGGGAGCTGTTTTTT. Translating it yields CASRTSGGRTGELFF. Full variable domain (rest looked up from reference TRBV5-1 and TRBJ2-2): KAGVTQTPRYLIKTRGQQVTLSCSPISGHRSVSWYQQTPGQGLQFLFEYFSETQRNKGNFPGRFSGRQFSNSRSEMNVSTLELGDSALYLCASRTSGGRTGELFFGEGSRLTVL.

This chain uses TRBV11-2 with TRBJ2-5, with a possible D match to TRBD1 (5 bases). CDR1 and CDR2 (germline): SGHAT, FQNNGV. V dropped 3 bases and J dropped 2 bases, with 13 bases sitting between them. The CDR3 is made up of 15 amino acids. Here the CDR3 reads CASSFGAAGQETQYF. CDR3 DNA: TGTGCCAGCAGCTTTGGGGCAGCCGGGCAAGAGACCCAGTACTTC.

The V call is TRBV18, the J call TRBJ2-3; D unresolved. CDR3 size: 12 residues. With 3 bases removed from V and 4 bases from J, the gap between germline ends came to 5 bases. The germline V gene has CDR1 KGHSH and CDR2 LQKENI. In nucleotides, the CDR3 is TGTGCCAGCTCACCTCAGCCAGATACGCAGTATTTT. The encoded protein is CASSPQPDTQYF.

V and J are TRBV19 and TRBJ2-1; a possible D gene is TRBD1 (5 bases). The CDR3 is 16 residues long. Trimming left V 6 bases short and J 2 bases short, with 17 bases between. CDR1 and CDR2 from the germline V gene are LNHDA and SQIVND (reference sequence). The CDR3 region is CASSLQAIRPYNEQFF. The CDR3 region has the DNA TGTGCCAGTAGCCTACAGGCGATCAGGCCCTACAATGAGCAGTTCTTC.